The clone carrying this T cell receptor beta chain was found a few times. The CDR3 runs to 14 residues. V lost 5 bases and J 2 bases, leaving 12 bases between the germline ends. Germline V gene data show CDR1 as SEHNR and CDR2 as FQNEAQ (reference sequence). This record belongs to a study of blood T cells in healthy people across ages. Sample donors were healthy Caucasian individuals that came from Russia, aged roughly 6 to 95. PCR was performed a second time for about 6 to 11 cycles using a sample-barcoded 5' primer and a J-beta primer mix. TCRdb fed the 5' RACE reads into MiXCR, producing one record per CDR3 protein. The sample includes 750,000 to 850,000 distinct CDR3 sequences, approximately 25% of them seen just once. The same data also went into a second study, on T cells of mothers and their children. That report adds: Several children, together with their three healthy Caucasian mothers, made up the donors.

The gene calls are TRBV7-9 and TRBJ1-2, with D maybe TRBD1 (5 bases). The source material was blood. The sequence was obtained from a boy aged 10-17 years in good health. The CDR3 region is CASSPPWGNYGYTF. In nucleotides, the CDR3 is TGTGCCAGCAGCCCTCCCTGGGGGAACTATGGCTACACCTTC.